The text below deals with one T cell receptor (beta chain). The germline CDR1 and CDR2 sequences are SEHNR and FQNEAQ (reference sequence). CDR3 length equals 14 residues. With 3 bases removed from V and 0 bases from J, the gap between germline ends came to 8 bases. The entry originates in a study of patients and donors after allogeneic stem cell transplantation. TCRdb re-called the RT-PCR reads with MiXCR, one entry per CDR3 protein. The sample has 150,000 to 250,000 distinct CDR3 sequences; less than 45% are singletons. This sequence originates from a human donor who was either an allogeneic HSCT recipient or a stem cell or donor lymphocyte infusion donor (not recorded which). It is not recorded whose cells these are; they may come from a transplant donor. This chain joins TRBV7-9 and TRBJ1-1; D gene ambiguous. Sequenced input: blood, either unsorted or a sorted T cell fraction (not recorded which). The CDR3 sequence: CASSLKRLNTEAFF. CDR3 nucleotides: TGTGCCAGCAGCTTGAAACGGCTGAACACTGAAGCTTTCTTT. Variable domain in full (rest from reference TRBV7-9 and TRBJ1-1): DTGVSQNPRHKITKRGQNVTFRCDPISEHNRLYWYRQTLGQGPEFLTYFQNEAQLEKSRLLSDRFSAERPKGSFSTLEIQRTEQGDSAMYLCASSLKRLNTEAFFGQGTRLTVV.